One sample yielded the 23 T cell receptor beta chains listed below, sequenced in a study of glioma-infiltrating T cells. TCR alpha and beta CDR3 regions were amplified from RNA using iRepertoire nested multiplex PCR. In TCRdb, the multiplex PCR reads were re-called with MiXCR into one record per CDR3 protein. Of around 390,000 distinct CDR3 sequences detected, roughly two fifths appear once; the ten largest clones hold more than 10%. Sample: glioma tissue, nonneoplastic brain tissue, or PBMCs (not recorded which). These receptors came from a human donor with low-grade glioma or glioblastoma, undergoing nonglioma brain surgery, or in good health (not recorded which).

The chain is built from TRBV6-6 and TRBJ1-5, with unresolved D. The V gene lost 0 bases and the J gene lost 2 bases, with 8 bases spanning the gap. The CDR3 runs to 15 residues. Germline V gives CDR1 MNHNY, CDR2 SVGAGI (reference sequence). CDR3 nucleotide sequence: TGTGCCAGCAGTTACTCAAGGAAGGGCAATCAGCCCCAGCATTTT. This codes for CASSYSRKGNQPQHF.

The J gene is TRBJ2-2, the V gene TRBV20-1; D gene ambiguous. This CDR3 is built from 13 residues. The germline V gene has CDR1 DFQATT and CDR2 SNEGSKA (reference sequence). The V end was cut by 3 bases, the J end by 7 bases, with 12 bases between. The CDR3, as DNA: TGCAGTGCTAGGGACCCAGAGAGCGGGGAGCTGTTTTTT. The encoded protein is CSARDPESGELFF.

The V call is TRBV28, the J call TRBJ2-3; D may be TRBD2 (5 bases). This CDR3 is built from 17 residues. V lost 2 bases to trimming and J lost 1 base, with 16 bases between them. The germline V gene has CDR1 MDHEN and CDR2 SYDVKM. CDR3 sequence reads: CASSLPGLIVGTDTQYF. CDR3 nucleotides: TGTGCCAGCAGTTTACCCGGACTTATCGTCGGCACAGATACGCAGTATTTT.

The rearrangement uses TRBV3-1 and TRBJ1-6, with D unclear. This CDR3 has 18 residues. CDR1 LGHDT and CDR2 YNNKEL come from the germline V gene (reference sequence). V gave up 0 bases and J gave up 0 bases, with 12 bases separating them. The CDR3 protein is CASSQDPGKSSYNSPLHF. The CDR3 DNA sequence: TGTGCCAGCAGCCAAGATCCCGGCAAGAGCTCCTATAATTCACCCCTCCACTTT.

Turning to this clonotype: Its ends do not fully match the called genes, so a read error is possible. The CDR3 DNA sequence: TGCGCCAGCATCCAAGATTTGGGGGGCAGCGCTGAAGCTTTCTTT. Amino acids: CASIQDLGGSAEAFF. J is TRBJ1-1 and V is TRBV4-3; possible D gene TRBD1, 6 bases. From germline, CDR1 is LGHNA and CDR2 YSLEER. This CDR3 contains 15 residues.

The gene calls are TRBV20-1 and TRBJ2-7; 8 bases match TRBD1. The CDR3 runs to 13 residues. The trim removed 1 base at V and 6 bases at J, leaving 5 bases unmatched. CDR1 and CDR2 from the germline V gene are DFQATT and SNEGSKA (reference sequence). The CDR3 nucleotides are TGCAGTGCTAGAGGAAGGACAGGGTCCGAGCAGTACTTC. It codes for CSARGRTGSEQYF.

This clonotype was counted at least ten times. This chain uses TRBV6-1 with TRBJ2-3; D might be TRBD1 (6 bases). The CDR3 sequence is 13 residues long. Trimming took off 6 bases at V and 6 bases at J, with 13 bases between the two ends. CDR1 MNHNS and CDR2 SASEGT come from the germline V gene. In DNA, the CDR3 is TGTGCCAGCAGAGCTCCGGGACATGATACGCAGTATTTT. It specifies CASRAPGHDTQYF.

This chain links TRBV5-1 with TRBJ2-3; 15 positions agree with TRBD2. The CDR3 extends over 18 amino acids. Germline V lookup: CDR1 SGHRS, CDR2 YFSETQ. The trim removed 0 bases at V and 4 bases at J, leaving 6 bases unmatched. The DNA for the CDR3 is TGCGCCAGCAGCTTGGGGGGACTAGCGGGAGGCCGCGCAGATACGCAGTATTTT. Translating gives CASSLGGLAGGRADTQYF.

This clonotype was counted only a few times. This chain uses TRBV4-2 with TRBJ2-1, with D perhaps TRBD2 (6 bases). The CDR3 is 16 residues long. V lost 5 bases and J 9 bases, leaving 23 bases between the germline ends. Germline loops: CDR1 LGHNA, CDR2 YNFKEQ. The CDR3 spells CASSVLGLAEWSEQFF. The CDR3 DNA reads TGTGCCAGCAGCGTCTTGGGGTTAGCGGAGTGGAGTGAGCAGTTCTTC.

Notes on this clonotype: A much larger clone lies one base from this, so it may be a read error. V usage is TRBV27 and J usage is TRBJ2-3; TRBD2 matches at 10 bases. The germline gives CDR1 MNHEY, CDR2 SMNVEV (reference sequence). The CDR3 totals 14 residues. After removal of 8 bases from V and 6 bases from J, the junction contained 8 bases not matched to a gene. The CDR3 sequence is CASRGTSERDTQYF. The CDR3 DNA sequence: TGTGCCAGCCGAGGGACTAGCGAGAGGGATACGCAGTATTTT.

With regard to this clonotype: Germline and junction disagree at one end, which may indicate a read error. The chain links TRBV24-1 to TRBJ2-1; 14 positions match TRBD2. This CDR3 region has 16 residues. The germline gives CDR1 KGHDR, CDR2 SFDVKD. The CDR3, as DNA: TGTGCCACCAGTGATCCGGGACTAGCGGGAGAGGATGAGCAGTCCTTC. Translation gives CATSDPGLAGEDEQSF.

As for this clonotype: Given a much more abundant clone one base away, this may be a read error. V is TRBV20-1 and J is TRBJ2-1; TRBD1 aligns across 9 bases. Unmatched junction bases numbered 1, after V lost 3 bases and J lost 1 base. Germline CDR1 and CDR2: DFQATT and SNEGSKA (reference sequence). The CDR3 runs to 14 residues. CDR3 loop: CSASGQGSYNEQFF. Written as DNA, the CDR3 is TGCAGTGCTAGCGGACAGGGGTCCTACAATGAGCAGTTCTTC.

This clonotype was seen at least ten times. V and J are TRBV6-1 and TRBJ1-4; 8 bases are a match to TRBD1. J gave up 7 bases and V 11 bases, and 12 bases lay outside the gene matches. The CDR3 is made up of 14 amino acids. Germline V gene data show CDR1 as MNHNS and CDR2 as SASEGT. The CDR3 loop reads CASVVGQGSEKLFF. The CDR3 nucleotides are TGTGCCTCCGTGGTTGGACAGGGAAGTGAAAAACTGTTTTTT.

The gene calls are TRBV29-1 and TRBJ1-5; 8 bases match TRBD1. Germline trimming cut 6 bases from V and 2 bases from J; bases unmatched to any gene: 6. The CDR3 contains 14 residues. CDR1 and CDR2 (germline): SQVTM, ANQGSEA. The CDR3 DNA sequence: TGCAGCGTCCAATGGGGACAGGGCAATCAGCCCCAGCATTTT. Translation gives CSVQWGQGNQPQHF.

This clonotype was seen repeatedly, ten times or more. CDR3 nucleotide sequence: TGTGCCAGCAGCGTAAGGCTAGCGGGAGTGGAGGAGCAGTACTTC. Translated, it gives CASSVRLAGVEEQYF. The V call is TRBV7-9, the J call TRBJ2-7, with TRBD2 identical over 10 bases. This CDR3 spans 15 amino acids. CDR1 and CDR2 (germline): SEHNR, FQNEAQ (reference sequence). V lost 5 bases, J lost 7 bases, and 11 bases stayed unmatched.

Points on this clonotype: The conserved phenylalanine or tryptophan is not found at the CDR3 terminus, so this likely reflects a read error. V usage is TRBV7-9 and J usage is TRBJ1-4; TRBD1 aligns across 10 bases. Per the germline V gene, CDR1 is SEHNR and CDR2 is FQNEAQ (reference sequence). J lost 7 bases, V lost 5 bases, and 4 bases had no gene match. This CDR3 has 14 amino acids. For the CDR3, the DNA is TGTGCCAGCAGCCGCCGGGACAGGGGTGAAAAACTGTTTATT. Protein sequence: CASSRRDRGEKLFI.

V is TRBV7-3 and J is TRBJ1-1; D remains ambiguous. The germline V gene has CDR1 SGHTA and CDR2 FQGTGA. The V and J ends lost 0 bases and 4 bases respectively, with 9 bases between them. The CDR3 is 14 residues long. The CDR3 loop reads CASSLTGRSTEAFF. The CDR3 DNA follows: TGTGCCAGCAGCTTAACGGGCCGAAGCACTGAAGCTTTCTTT. The complete variable domain, with remaining parts taken from reference TRBV7-3 and TRBJ1-1, reads GAGVSQTPSNKVTEKGKYVELRCDPISGHTALYWYRQSLGQGPEFLIYFQGTGAADDSGLPNDRFFAVRPEGSVSTLKIQRTERGDSAVYLCASSLTGRSTEAFFGQGTRLTVV.

There are many counts of this clonotype. V is TRBV27 and J is TRBJ2-3; D is unresolved. Trimming shortened V by 1 base and J by 4 bases, and 9 bases separated the two germline ends. The CDR3 contains 14 residues. In germline, CDR1 is MNHEY, CDR2 SMNVEV (reference sequence). CDR3 nucleotides: TGTGCCAGCAGTTTATATTCTGGCGCAGATACGCAGTATTTT. Translated, it gives CASSLYSGADTQYF.

The chain employs TRBV27 and TRBJ2-5; the D call may be TRBD1 or TRBD2 (5 bases each). From germline, CDR1 is MNHEY and CDR2 SMNVEV (reference sequence). This CDR3 is built from 14 residues. Trimming stripped 3 bases from V and 3 bases from J, with 11 bases between. CDR3 sequence (DNA): TGTGCCAGCAGTTTTGGGGGTAAAGAAGAGACCCAGTACTTC. It encodes CASSFGGKEETQYF.

This clonotype was picked up many times. The chain is built from TRBV28 and TRBJ1-3, with a possible D match to TRBD1 (5 bases). Germline CDR1 and CDR2: MDHEN and SYDVKM. The V gene lost 5 bases and the J gene lost 1 base, with 9 bases spanning the gap. This CDR3 contains 14 residues. This CDR3 reads CASSLQGSGNTIYF. The CDR3 DNA reads as TGTGCCAGCAGTCTGCAGGGTTCTGGAAACACCATATATTTT.

In its sample, this clonotype was seen once. This may stem from a read error, because a much larger clone lies one nucleotide away. The chain links TRBV27 to TRBJ2-1; D uncertain. Trimming took 0 bases from V and 0 from J, leaving 18 bases between them. This CDR3 has 19 residues. CDR1 is MNHEY and CDR2 is SMNVEV in the germline V gene (reference sequence). CDR3 residues: CASSLSLPRRGSSYNEQFF. CDR3 sequence (DNA): TGTGCCAGCAGTTTATCCTTGCCCAGACGCGGCAGCTCCTACAATGAGCAGTTCTTC.

This clonotype was recorded only once. A junction end diverges from the germline sequence, so it may reflect a read error. V and J are TRBV29-1 and TRBJ1-1, with D possibly TRBD1 on 6 matching bases. Germline V gives CDR1 SQVTM, CDR2 ANQGSEA. This CDR3 comprises 11 residues. CDR3 coding DNA: TGCAGCTCCGGGACACGCACTGAAGCTTCCTTT. Its protein product is CSSGTRTEASF. The entire variable domain, with the rest obtained from reference TRBV29-1 and TRBJ1-1, is as follows: SAVISQKPSRDICQRGTSLTIQCQVDSQVTMMFWYRQQPGQSLTLIATANQGSEATYESGFVIDKFPISRPNLTFSTLTVSNMSPEDSSIYLCSSGTRTEASFGQGTRLTVV.

This clonotype has at least ten counts. The rearrangement uses TRBV27 and TRBJ2-2; D is possibly TRBD1 or TRBD2 (5 bases each). The CDR3 runs to 15 residues. Per germline, CDR1 MNHEY and CDR2 SMNVEV (reference sequence). Trimming shortened V by 3 bases and J by 0 bases, and 8 bases separated the two germline ends. As DNA, the CDR3 is TGTGCCAGCAGTTTCCTGGGGGCGAACACCGGGGAGCTGTTTTTT. This sequence encodes CASSFLGANTGELFF.